The 20 T cell receptor beta chains below come from one sample, sequenced in a study of beta chain features in type 1 diabetes. Whole-study results and caveats: Type 1 diabetes patients had TCRB CDR3s that were shorter (moderately but significantly so) in all four CD4+ subsets.

No antigen has been identified for these receptors. Expressed TCRB transcripts got sequenced, as all isolated RNA was reverse transcribed. TCRdb's copy holds only in-frame clones and misses some; the assay was immunoSEQ multiplex PCR. This sample carries around 97,000 clones, approximately 30% of them seen once, and the ten largest clones take approximately 0.5%. The sample was central memory CD4+ T cells from blood. All receptors come from a woman aged 18 to 35 with type 1 diabetes.

The chain carries TRBV11-3 and TRBJ2-5; no clear D gene. Trimming took 4 bases from V and 4 from J, leaving 10 bases between them. The CDR3 has 13 amino acids. Germline-derived CDR1 and CDR2 are SGHNT and YENEEA. Written as DNA, the CDR3 is TGTGCCAGCAGCTCCCCTTCCCCAGAGACCCAGTACTTC. Its protein is CASSSPSPETQYF.

This chain uses TRBV28 with TRBJ2-7; D ambiguous. Looked up from germline, CDR1 is MDHEN and CDR2 is SYDVKM. The CDR3 has 17 residues. Trimming pared 4 bases from V and 2 bases from J, leaving 21 bases between. The CDR3: CASSSSRTPLNPYEQYF. CDR3 DNA sequence: TGTGCCAGCAGTTCCTCAAGAACACCGTTAAATCCCTACGAGCAGTACTTC.

The chain is built from TRBV5-1 and TRBJ2-7; 11 bases map to TRBD1. With V trimmed by 4 bases and J by 11 bases, 8 bases remained unmatched. Germline loops: CDR1 SGHRS, CDR2 YFSETQ. The length of the CDR3 is 13 residues. CDR3 DNA sequence: TGCGCCAGCAGCGCGGGGACAGGGGGGCCGGAGTACTTC. Translating gives CASSAGTGGPEYF.

The gene calls are TRBV6-1 and TRBJ2-3; 7 bases are shared with TRBD1. The germline CDR1 and CDR2 sequences are MNHNS and SASEGT. The CDR3 covers 14 residues. V lost 6 bases, J lost 6 bases, and 9 bases stayed unmatched. The CDR3 here is CASSPGQFRDTQYF. The CDR3 DNA is TGTGCCAGCAGCCCGGGACAGTTTAGGGATACGCAGTATTTT.

This clone has just a few counts. The CDR3 spells CASSPRTPSVSGELFF. In DNA form, the CDR3 reads TGTGCCAGCTCACCAAGAACCCCAAGCGTATCCGGGGAGCTGTTTTTT. This sequence joins TRBV18 and TRBJ2-2; D is unclear. Germline V gene data show CDR1 as KGHSH and CDR2 as LQKENI. CDR3 length: 16 amino acids. V was shortened by 2 bases and J by 6 bases, with 16 bases between the two germline ends.

V gene TRBV5-6 combines with J gene TRBJ2-6; TRBD1 might be the D (6 bases). CDR3 length equals 15 residues. V was clipped by 6 bases and J by 4 bases, with 14 bases between them. CDR1 SGHDT and CDR2 YYEEEE come from the germline V gene. Here the CDR3 reads CASNLRGSGANVLTF. For the CDR3, the DNA is TGTGCCAGCAACCTCAGGGGATCCGGGGCCAACGTCCTGACTTTC.

This clone has only a few counts. This chain links TRBV11-2 with TRBJ2-7; 8 bases are shared with TRBD2. The CDR3 length is 14 residues. Trimming at V came to 8 bases and at J to 3 bases, leaving 9 bases not matched to a gene. The germline V gene encodes CDR1 SGHAT and CDR2 FQNNGV. The CDR3 here is CASAGTRGFYEQYV. In DNA, the CDR3 is TGTGCCAGCGCCGGGACTAGAGGTTTCTACGAGCAGTACGTC.

This clone was recorded only once. The rearrangement links TRBV19 to TRBJ2-4; 7 nucleotides agree with TRBD1. V shed 4 bases, J shed 2 bases, and the junction held 14 bases outside the gene matches. CDR3 length: 18 amino acids. Germline assignment: CDR1 LNHDA and CDR2 SQIVND (reference sequence). The CDR3 region has the DNA TGTGCCAGTAGTAAAAAAACTGACAGGGTTGGGACCAAAAACATTCAGTACTTC. It yields the protein CASSKKTDRVGTKNIQYF.

V and J are TRBV18 and TRBJ2-5; 9 bases are shared with TRBD1. From germline, CDR1 is KGHSH and CDR2 LQKENI. CDR3 length: 13 residues. Germline trimming cut 6 bases from V and 3 bases from J; bases unmatched to any gene: 2. The CDR3 region is CASSRDREETQYF. In nucleotides, the CDR3 is TGTGCCAGCTCCCGGGACAGGGAAGAGACCCAGTACTTC.

The chain is built from TRBV5-6 and TRBJ2-3; 7 positions agree with TRBD2. Germline loops: CDR1 SGHDT, CDR2 YYEEEE. The length of the CDR3 is 15 residues. V lost 2 bases and J lost 3; bases outside the gene matches: 6. This CDR3 reads CASSFEGGRTDTQYF. The CDR3 region has the DNA TGTGCCAGCAGCTTCGAGGGAGGGAGGACAGATACGCAGTATTTT.

This rearrangement joins TRBV2 to TRBJ1-1, with D perhaps TRBD1 (6 bases). The CDR3 consists of 11 residues. Trimming took 5 bases from V and 7 from J, leaving 8 bases between them. Germline values: CDR1 SNHLY, CDR2 FYNNEI. This chain's CDR3 is CASSYRVEAFF. The CDR3 DNA is TGTGCCAGCAGTTACAGGGTTGAAGCTTTCTTT.

This clone appeared a few times. J is TRBJ2-1 and V is TRBV11-2; D might be TRBD2 (7 bases). V gave up 2 bases and J gave up 1 base, with 12 bases separating them. Germline V gene lookup returns CDR1 SGHAT and CDR2 FQNNGV. This CDR3 region has 16 residues. As DNA, the CDR3 is TGTGCCAGCAGCTTACTGGCGGGGGCGTCCTACAATGAGCAGTTCTTC. This gives the protein CASSLLAGASYNEQFF.

This clone was counted between two and nine times. The chain links TRBV2 to TRBJ2-6; D possibly corresponds to TRBD1 (6 bases). The CDR3 consists of 14 residues. Germline CDR1 reads SNHLY; CDR2 reads FYNNEI. V was trimmed by 7 bases and J by 0 bases, leaving 7 bases between them. DNA for the CDR3: TGTGCCAGCAAGGGGGTCTCTGGGGCCAACGTCCTGACTTTC. Amino acids: CASKGVSGANVLTF.

The rearrangement joins TRBV18 to TRBJ2-2; D may be TRBD1 (6 bases). The V end was cut by 4 bases, the J end by 1 base, with 10 bases between. The CDR3 is made up of 15 amino acids. In germline, CDR1 is KGHSH, CDR2 LQKENI. CDR3 DNA: TGTGCCAGCTCACTCACACAGGGGAACACCGGGGAGCTGTTTTTT. This sequence encodes CASSLTQGNTGELFF.

V and J are TRBV6-5 and TRBJ2-7; tentatively, D is TRBD1 (5 bases). Trimming removed 2 bases at V and 4 bases at J, with 15 bases between. The length of the CDR3 is 15 residues. CDR1 and CDR2 from the germline V gene are MNHEY and SVGAGI. CDR3 in amino acids: CASSYKGQGWYEQYF. In DNA form, the CDR3 reads TGTGCCAGCAGTTACAAAGGGCAGGGTTGGTACGAGCAGTACTTC.

This chain connects TRBV7-9 to TRBJ2-7; 8 positions match TRBD2. Germline V gene lookup returns CDR1 SEHNR and CDR2 FQNEAQ (reference sequence). V lost 5 bases and J lost 0; bases outside the gene matches: 6. The length of the CDR3 is 15 residues. The CDR3 sequence: CASSPRGTSSYEQYF. The CDR3 coding sequence is TGTGCCAGCAGCCCCCGTGGGACTAGCTCCTACGAGCAGTACTTC.

The sample holds a few counts of this clone. V and J are TRBV29-1 and TRBJ1-5; 7 bases match TRBD1. Germline CDR1 SQVTM, CDR2 ANQGSEA. Trimming cost V 6 bases and J 4 bases; bases outside gene matches: 6. The CDR3 sequence is 13 residues long. DNA for the CDR3: TGCAGCGTGGGACAGCAACATAATCAGCCCCAGCATTTT. Protein: CSVGQQHNQPQHF.

A few counts support this clone. V gene TRBV18 combines with J gene TRBJ2-7; D not resolved. Looked up from germline, CDR1 is KGHSH and CDR2 is LQKENI. CDR3 size: 11 residues. The V end was cut by 3 bases, the J end by 3 bases, with 3 bases between. CDR3 in amino acids: CASSPGYEQYV. The CDR3 nucleotides are TGTGCCAGCTCACCGGGCTACGAGCAGTACGTC.

This clone has only a few counts. V gene TRBV6-1 combines with J gene TRBJ2-7; D ambiguous. This CDR3 has 14 amino acids. V lost 5 bases and J 4 bases, leaving 15 bases between the germline ends. Per the germline V gene, CDR1 is MNHNS and CDR2 is SASEGT. CDR3 sequence reads: CASSPRLYGYEQYV. DNA for the CDR3: TGTGCCAGCAGTCCACGACTGTACGGGTACGAGCAGTACGTC.

The chain couples TRBV7-3 to TRBJ1-1, with D tentatively TRBD1 (5 bases). Germline values: CDR1 SGHTA, CDR2 FQGTGA. The ends were cut back, 5 bases at V and 1 base at J, with 8 bases in the middle. The CDR3 runs to 13 residues. CDR3 DNA sequence: TGTGCCAGCAGCACACAGGAGAACACTGAAGCTTTCTTT. Residues: CASSTQENTEAFF.